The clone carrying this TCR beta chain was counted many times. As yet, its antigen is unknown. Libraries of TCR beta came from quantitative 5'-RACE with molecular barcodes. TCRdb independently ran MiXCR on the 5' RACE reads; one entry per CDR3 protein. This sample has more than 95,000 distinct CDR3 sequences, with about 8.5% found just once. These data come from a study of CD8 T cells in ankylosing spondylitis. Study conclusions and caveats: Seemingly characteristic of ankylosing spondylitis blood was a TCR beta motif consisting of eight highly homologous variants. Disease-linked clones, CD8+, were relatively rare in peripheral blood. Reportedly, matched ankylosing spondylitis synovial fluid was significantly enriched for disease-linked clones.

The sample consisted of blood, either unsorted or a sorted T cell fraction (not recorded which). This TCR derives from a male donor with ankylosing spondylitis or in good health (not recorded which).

CDR3 sequence: CSVEDGGNYEQYF. The CDR3 DNA follows: TGCAGCGTTGAGGACGGAGGGAACTACGAGCAGTACTTC. The V call is TRBV29-1, the J call TRBJ2-7; possible D gene TRBD2, 6 bases. CDR3 size: 13 residues. The V gene lost 3 bases and the J gene lost 3 bases, with 12 bases spanning the gap. Per germline, CDR1 SQVTM and CDR2 ANQGSEA.